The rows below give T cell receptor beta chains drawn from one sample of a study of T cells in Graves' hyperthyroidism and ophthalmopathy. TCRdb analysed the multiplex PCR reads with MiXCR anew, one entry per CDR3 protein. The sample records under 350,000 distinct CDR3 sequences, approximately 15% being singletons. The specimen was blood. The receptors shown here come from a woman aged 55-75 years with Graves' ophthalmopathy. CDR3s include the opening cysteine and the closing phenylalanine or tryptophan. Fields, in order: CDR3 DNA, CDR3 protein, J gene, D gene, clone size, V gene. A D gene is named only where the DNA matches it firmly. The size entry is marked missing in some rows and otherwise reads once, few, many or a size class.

cdr3_nt: TGTGCCAGCAGACTAGCGGGAGTGGTCCAAGAGACCCAGTACTTC; cdr3_aa: CASRLAGVVQETQYF; j_call: TRBJ2-5; d_call: TRBD2; clone_size: -; v_call: TRBV6-2/TRBV6-3
cdr3_nt: TGCGCCAGCAGCCAGGGTCGACAGGGGGAGTGGATCTATGGCTACACCTTC; cdr3_aa: CASSQGRQGEWIYGYTF; j_call: TRBJ1-2; d_call: TRBD1; clone_size: few; v_call: TRBV4-3
cdr3_nt: TGTGCCAGCAGTTTATTGACTAGCGGAGACACCTACGAGCAGTACTTC; cdr3_aa: CASSLLTSGDTYEQYF; j_call: TRBJ2-7; d_call: TRBD2; clone_size: many; v_call: TRBV28
cdr3_nt: TGTGCCAGCAGTTTAGTCAAAGATCACTCTGGGGCCAACGTCCTGACTTTC; cdr3_aa: CASSLVKDHSGANVLTF; j_call: TRBJ2-6; d_call: -; clone_size: many; v_call: TRBV27
cdr3_nt: TGTGCCACCTCAGTGAGGGGAACTGAAGCTTTCTTT; cdr3_aa: CATSVRGTEAFF; j_call: TRBJ1-1; d_call: -; clone_size: -; v_call: TRBV19
cdr3_nt: TGTGCCAGCAGCTTATTGGGACAGTCCAACTATGGCTACACCTTC; cdr3_aa: CASSLLGQSNYGYTF; j_call: TRBJ1-2; d_call: TRBD1; clone_size: many; v_call: TRBV7-9
cdr3_nt: TGTGCCAGCAGCTTATCGGGTTACAGCACAGATACGCAGTATTTT; cdr3_aa: CASSLSGYSTDTQYF; j_call: TRBJ2-3; d_call: -; clone_size: few; v_call: TRBV7-2
cdr3_nt: TGTGCCAGCAGCTTAGATGCTAGCCAGGAGACCCAGTACTTC; cdr3_aa: CASSLDASQETQYF; j_call: TRBJ2-5; d_call: -; clone_size: many; v_call: TRBV7-2
cdr3_nt: TGTGCCAGCAGTCCACAATCGGGAGGGGATACGCAGTATTTT; cdr3_aa: CASSPQSGGDTQYF; j_call: TRBJ2-3; d_call: TRBD2; clone_size: -; v_call: TRBV7-2
cdr3_nt: TGTGCCAGCAGCGGTACTAGCGGGACAGCATACAATGAGCAGTTCTTC; cdr3_aa: CASSGTSGTAYNEQFF; j_call: TRBJ2-1; d_call: TRBD2; clone_size: many; v_call: TRBV6-1
cdr3_nt: TGCGCCAGCAGTCTTACCCTAACTTACAGCGAGCAGTACTTC; cdr3_aa: CASSLTLTYSEQYF; j_call: TRBJ2-7; d_call: -; clone_size: -; v_call: TRBV4-1
cdr3_nt: TGTGCCAGCAGCTTACGAGCTCAAAACGAGCAGTACTTC; cdr3_aa: CASSLRAQNEQYF; j_call: TRBJ2-7; d_call: -; clone_size: -; v_call: TRBV7-2
cdr3_nt: TGTGCCAGCAGCTCCGCAGGGGGGGATGAGACCCAGTACTTC; cdr3_aa: CASSSAGGDETQYF; j_call: TRBJ2-5; d_call: -; clone_size: many; v_call: TRBV11-2
cdr3_nt: TGCGCCAGCAGCTTGGCCGGGACAGAGGGGACCGGGGAGCTGTTTTTT; cdr3_aa: CASSLAGTEGTGELFF; j_call: TRBJ2-2; d_call: TRBD1; clone_size: few; v_call: TRBV5-1
cdr3_nt: TGCGCCAGCAGCCCCTCGGGGGGCTTTGATAATTCACCCCTCCACTTT; cdr3_aa: CASSPSGGFDNSPLHF; j_call: TRBJ1-6; d_call: -; clone_size: -; v_call: TRBV5-1
cdr3_nt: TGTGCCAGCAGTACCGGGACTGAACAAGAGACCCAGTACTTC; cdr3_aa: CASSTGTEQETQYF; j_call: TRBJ2-5; d_call: -; clone_size: few; v_call: TRBV2
cdr3_nt: TGTGCTAGCGGGAGTTCAGATACGCAGTATTTT; cdr3_aa: CASGSSDTQYF; j_call: TRBJ2-3; d_call: TRBD2; clone_size: many; v_call: TRBV7-2
cdr3_nt: TGTGCCAGCAGCTTTTTTTCGGGCGTGGATCAGCCCCAGCATTTT; cdr3_aa: CASSFFSGVDQPQHF; j_call: TRBJ1-5; d_call: -; clone_size: many; v_call: TRBV5-5
cdr3_nt: TGCAGTGCTAGAGATTATGAGGACAGGGCTGGAAACACCATATATTTT; cdr3_aa: CSARDYEDRAGNTIYF; j_call: TRBJ1-3; d_call: TRBD1; clone_size: many; v_call: TRBV20-1
cdr3_nt: TGCAGTGCTAGGAAACGCGGGACTTATAATTCACCCCTCCACTTT; cdr3_aa: CSARKRGTYNSPLHF; j_call: TRBJ1-6; d_call: -; clone_size: many; v_call: TRBV20-1
cdr3_nt: TGTGCCAGCTCACCACCGTGGACGAACACCGGGGAGCTGTTTTTT; cdr3_aa: CASSPPWTNTGELFF; j_call: TRBJ2-2; d_call: -; clone_size: many; v_call: TRBV18
cdr3_nt: TGTGCCAGCAGTTTAACACAGGGGAGCTATGGCTACACCTTC; cdr3_aa: CASSLTQGSYGYTF; j_call: TRBJ1-2; d_call: TRBD1; clone_size: many; v_call: TRBV27
cdr3_nt: TGTGCCAGCAGCTTAGAGGGGGAGTACGCCTACAATGAGCAGTTCTTC; cdr3_aa: CASSLEGEYAYNEQFF; j_call: TRBJ2-1; d_call: -; clone_size: many; v_call: TRBV11-3
cdr3_nt: TGTGCCAGCAGCCCCGGGCTGGGACAGGGTACCGGGGAGCTGTTTTTT; cdr3_aa: CASSPGLGQGTGELFF; j_call: TRBJ2-2; d_call: TRBD1; clone_size: many; v_call: TRBV9
cdr3_nt: TGTGCCAGCAGTTTTACGACAGGGCTATGGTTCTTC; cdr3_aa: CASSFTTGLWFF; j_call: TRBJ2-1; d_call: TRBD1; clone_size: -; v_call: TRBV27
cdr3_nt: TGTGCCAGCAGCGCACAAAATTCCGCCTATGGCTACACCTTC; cdr3_aa: CASSAQNSAYGYTF; j_call: TRBJ1-2; d_call: -; clone_size: many; v_call: TRBV7-2
cdr3_nt: TGTGCCAGCAGCTTTTCTCGGGGGGAGAGCACAGATACGCAGTATTTT; cdr3_aa: CASSFSRGESTDTQYF; j_call: TRBJ2-3; d_call: TRBD2; clone_size: few; v_call: TRBV5-6
cdr3_nt: TGTGCCACCAGCCCCGATCGAACGGCTTCCTACGAGCAGTACTTC; cdr3_aa: CATSPDRTASYEQYF; j_call: TRBJ2-7; d_call: -; clone_size: -; v_call: TRBV15
cdr3_nt: TGTGCCAGCAGCTTTTCCCCGGGACCAGCAACCACCGGGGAGCTGTTTTTT; cdr3_aa: CASSFSPGPATTGELFF; j_call: TRBJ2-2; d_call: -; clone_size: few; v_call: TRBV7-3
cdr3_nt: TGCGCCAGCAGTTTGAACGCGGGAGGGCCACGGGAGACCCAGTACTTC; cdr3_aa: CASSLNAGGPRETQYF; j_call: TRBJ2-5; d_call: TRBD2; clone_size: many; v_call: TRBV5-1
cdr3_nt: TGTGCCAGCAGCGCCAGACTAGCGGGAGGGCCACATGAGCAGTTCTTC; cdr3_aa: CASSARLAGGPHEQFF; j_call: TRBJ2-1; d_call: TRBD2; clone_size: many; v_call: TRBV5-6
cdr3_nt: TGTGCCAGCAGTCGAACAGGGACAGGGTCGCCCGGGGAGCTGTTTTTT; cdr3_aa: CASSRTGTGSPGELFF; j_call: TRBJ2-2; d_call: TRBD1; clone_size: few; v_call: TRBV6-1
cdr3_nt: TGCGCCAGCAGCCAAGAACGGGTAGGGTATCAGCAGTTCTTC; cdr3_aa: CASSQERVGYQQFF; j_call: TRBJ2-1; d_call: -; clone_size: few; v_call: TRBV4-1
cdr3_nt: TGCAGTGCTAGAGTTACCGGCACCGGGGAGCTGTTTTTT; cdr3_aa: CSARVTGTGELFF; j_call: TRBJ2-2; d_call: -; clone_size: many; v_call: TRBV20-1
cdr3_nt: TGTGCCAGCAGCGACGCAGGAGGGGCCAACGTCCTGACTTTC; cdr3_aa: CASSDAGGANVLTF; j_call: TRBJ2-6; d_call: -; clone_size: few; v_call: TRBV9
cdr3_nt: TGTGCCAGCAGTGAAGATGGGCCCACCATATATTTT; cdr3_aa: CASSEDGPTIYF; j_call: TRBJ1-3; d_call: -; clone_size: many; v_call: TRBV6-1
cdr3_nt: TGTGCCTGGAGCCCCCCGGGACAGGGAAGCAATGGCTACACCTTC; cdr3_aa: CAWSPPGQGSNGYTF; j_call: TRBJ1-2; d_call: TRBD1; clone_size: -; v_call: TRBV30
cdr3_nt: TGTGCCGGAAGTCGACAGGGAGGGACTGAAGCTTTCTTT; cdr3_aa: CAGSRQGGTEAFF; j_call: TRBJ1-1; d_call: TRBD1; clone_size: few; v_call: TRBV7-9
cdr3_nt: TGTGCCAGCAGTAGCAACAGGGGGGGCTCCTACAATGAGCAGTTCTTC; cdr3_aa: CASSSNRGGSYNEQFF; j_call: TRBJ2-1; d_call: -; clone_size: few; v_call: TRBV6-1
cdr3_nt: TGTGCCAGCAGCCGGACCAGGGGGATCGCCTACAATGAGCAGTTCTTC; cdr3_aa: CASSRTRGIAYNEQFF; j_call: TRBJ2-1; d_call: TRBD1; clone_size: few; v_call: TRBV3-1
cdr3_nt: TGTGCCAGTACCGGATCAGTGAGGTCTGGAAACACCATATATTTT; cdr3_aa: CASTGSVRSGNTIYF; j_call: TRBJ1-3; d_call: -; clone_size: few; v_call: TRBV19
cdr3_nt: TGCAGTGCAGACAGGGTCATGGGCTACAATGAGCAGTTCTTC; cdr3_aa: CSADRVMGYNEQFF; j_call: TRBJ2-1; d_call: TRBD1; clone_size: many; v_call: TRBV20-1
cdr3_nt: TGCGCCAGCAGCACCGGGACAGGGGGGTATGAAAAACTGTTTTTT; cdr3_aa: CASSTGTGGYEKLFF; j_call: TRBJ1-4; d_call: TRBD1; clone_size: -; v_call: TRBV5-1
cdr3_nt: TGTGCCAGCAGCCCTAAGACTAGCGGGAGCTTTCATGAGCAGTTCTTC; cdr3_aa: CASSPKTSGSFHEQFF; j_call: TRBJ2-1; d_call: TRBD2; clone_size: many; v_call: TRBV3-1
cdr3_nt: TGTGCCAGCACCATGGGACAGTCCTCTGGAAACACCATATATTTT; cdr3_aa: CASTMGQSSGNTIYF; j_call: TRBJ1-3; d_call: TRBD1; clone_size: many; v_call: TRBV12-3/TRBV12-4
cdr3_nt: TGCAGCGCTGAGACAGGTTTCTCTGGAAACACCATATATTTT; cdr3_aa: CSAETGFSGNTIYF; j_call: TRBJ1-3; d_call: -; clone_size: few; v_call: TRBV29-1
cdr3_nt: TGTGCCAGCAGTGCCCGACGGGGTCTAGCGGGAGAGGCGGGGGAGCTGTTTTTT; cdr3_aa: CASSARRGLAGEAGELFF; j_call: TRBJ2-2; d_call: TRBD2; clone_size: many; v_call: TRBV6-1
cdr3_nt: TGTGCCAGCAGCCCGAATGCGGGTTCCTACTCTGGAAACACCATATATTTT; cdr3_aa: CASSPNAGSYSGNTIYF; j_call: TRBJ1-3; d_call: -; clone_size: few; v_call: TRBV5-6
cdr3_nt: TGTGCCAGCAGCCCGGCCGGGACTAGCGGGGGGGACAATGAGCAGTTCTTC; cdr3_aa: CASSPAGTSGGDNEQFF; j_call: TRBJ2-1; d_call: TRBD2; clone_size: -; v_call: TRBV7-6
cdr3_nt: TGTGCCAGCAGAGGGACATTTGACATTCAGTACTTC; cdr3_aa: CASRGTFDIQYF; j_call: TRBJ2-4; d_call: -; clone_size: few; v_call: TRBV6-2/TRBV6-3
cdr3_nt: TGCGCCAGCAGCCAAGATGGGTGGACAGGGAGCTACGAGCAGTACTTC; cdr3_aa: CASSQDGWTGSYEQYF; j_call: TRBJ2-7; d_call: TRBD1; clone_size: few; v_call: TRBV4-3
cdr3_nt: TGTGCCAGCAGTTACTGGGCAGGGGGCAAGGAGACCCAGTACTTC; cdr3_aa: CASSYWAGGKETQYF; j_call: TRBJ2-5; d_call: TRBD1; clone_size: -; v_call: TRBV6-9
cdr3_nt: TGTGCCAGCAGCTCAGTTTTAGCGGGAGCCTCCTACAATGAGCAGTTCTTC; cdr3_aa: CASSSVLAGASYNEQFF; j_call: TRBJ2-1; d_call: TRBD2; clone_size: many; v_call: TRBV11-2
cdr3_nt: TGTGCCAGCAGTTTAGACAGTCCCGGGACAGGGGTGAAGGGGCCCCAGCATTTT; cdr3_aa: CASSLDSPGTGVKGPQHF; j_call: TRBJ1-5; d_call: TRBD1; clone_size: many; v_call: TRBV12-3/TRBV12-4
cdr3_nt: TGCGCCAGCAGCTTGGCAGGGTCCGCCTCTGGGGCCAACGTCCTGACTTTC; cdr3_aa: CASSLAGSASGANVLTF; j_call: TRBJ2-6; d_call: -; clone_size: few; v_call: TRBV5-1
cdr3_nt: TGCAGTGCTAGTTTGGGGGACGGAAACACCATATATTTT; cdr3_aa: CSASLGDGNTIYF; j_call: TRBJ1-3; d_call: -; clone_size: many; v_call: TRBV20-1
cdr3_nt: TGTGCCAGCAGCCAAGATTTTAGAACGGGGGGCCACAATGAGCAGTTCTTC; cdr3_aa: CASSQDFRTGGHNEQFF; j_call: TRBJ2-1; d_call: -; clone_size: -; v_call: TRBV4-2
cdr3_nt: TGTGCCAGTAGGCCCGCTAGGGATCAGCCCCAGCATTTT; cdr3_aa: CASRPARDQPQHF; j_call: TRBJ1-5; d_call: -; clone_size: few; v_call: TRBV19
cdr3_nt: TGTGCCAGCAGCTCTCCGGGACAGGGGATTGGGGAGCTGTTTTTT; cdr3_aa: CASSSPGQGIGELFF; j_call: TRBJ2-2; d_call: TRBD1; clone_size: once; v_call: TRBV11-2